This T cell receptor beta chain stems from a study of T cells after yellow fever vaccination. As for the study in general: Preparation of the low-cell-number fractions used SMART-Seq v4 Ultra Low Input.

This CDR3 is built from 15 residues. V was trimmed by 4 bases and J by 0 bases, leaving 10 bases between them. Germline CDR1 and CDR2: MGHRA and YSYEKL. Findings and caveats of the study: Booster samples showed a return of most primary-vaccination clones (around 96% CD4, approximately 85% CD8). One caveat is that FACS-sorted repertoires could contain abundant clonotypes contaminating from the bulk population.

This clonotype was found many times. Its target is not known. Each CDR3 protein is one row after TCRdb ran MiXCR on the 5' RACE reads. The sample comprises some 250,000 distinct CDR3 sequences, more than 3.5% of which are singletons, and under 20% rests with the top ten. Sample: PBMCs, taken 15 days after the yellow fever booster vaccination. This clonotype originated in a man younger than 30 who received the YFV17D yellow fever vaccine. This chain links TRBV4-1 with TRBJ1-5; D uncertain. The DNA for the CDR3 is TGCGCCAGCAGCCGGTGGGCGGATAGCAATCAGCCCCAGCATTTT. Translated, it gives CASSRWADSNQPQHF.